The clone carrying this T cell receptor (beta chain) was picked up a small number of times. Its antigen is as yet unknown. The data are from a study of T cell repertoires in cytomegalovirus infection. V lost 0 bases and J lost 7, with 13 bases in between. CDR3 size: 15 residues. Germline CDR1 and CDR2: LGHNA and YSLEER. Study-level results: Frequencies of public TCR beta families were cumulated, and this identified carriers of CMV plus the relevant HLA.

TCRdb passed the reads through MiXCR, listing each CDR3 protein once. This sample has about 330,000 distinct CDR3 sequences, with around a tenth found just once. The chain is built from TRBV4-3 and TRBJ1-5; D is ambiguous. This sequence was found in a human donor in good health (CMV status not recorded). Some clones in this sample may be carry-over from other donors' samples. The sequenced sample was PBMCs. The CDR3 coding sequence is TGCGCCAGCAGCCAAGACCGAGTGGGCACCCAGCCCCAGCATTTT. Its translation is CASSQDRVGTQPQHF.